This T cell receptor beta chain came from a study of a mutant IDH1 vaccine in newly diagnosed glioma. For the study at large: Eight vaccine doses were administered to patients at weeks 1, 3, 5, 7, 11, 15, 19 and 23. Averaging approximately 40 years of age, treated patients were around 60% male and about 38% female.

In regard to this clone: The antigen remains unidentified.

V lost 2 bases to trimming and J lost 0 bases, with 5 bases between them. In germline, CDR1 is SEHNR, CDR2 FQNEAQ (reference sequence). This CDR3 contains 14 residues. Documented time point: week 11, during vaccination. Doses consisted of 300 ug of mutant IDH1 20-mer peptide each, paired with topical imiquimod. Donors had new IDH1-mutant astrocytomas of WHO grade 3 or 4 (ATRX-lost). Generated by immunoSEQ multiplex PCR, the TCRdb table keeps only in-frame clones and is missing some. The repertoire holds 20,000 to 25,000 clones, with roughly 72% as singletons. The rearrangement joins TRBV7-9 to TRBJ1-3; D is unresolved. The sample was peripheral blood mononuclear cells (PBMCs), taken from a glioma patient whose treatment included an IDH1 peptide vaccine. The sequence derives from a man in his late teens or twenties with glioma. Some clones in this sample may be carry-over from other donors' samples. The CDR3 sequence is CASSLSLSGNTIYF. DNA of the CDR3: TGTGCCAGCAGCTTAAGCCTCTCTGGAAACACCATATATTTT.